This T cell receptor beta chain was sequenced for a study of blood T cells in healthy people across ages. Concerning this clonotype itself: Its antigen is still unknown.

Germline V lookup: CDR1 SGHAT, CDR2 FQNNGV. The ends were cut back, 5 bases at V and 9 bases at J, with 6 bases in the middle. The CDR3 loop spans 10 amino acids. Using a J-beta primer mix together with a sample-barcoded 5' primer, a second PCR was run for roughly 7 to 11 cycles. TCRdb itself ran the 5' RACE reads through MiXCR, one entry per CDR3 protein. The profile covers about 1 million distinct CDR3 sequences, with about 25% appearing a single time and less than 0.85% taken by the ten largest. Notes on the study in general: Both naive CD4+ cell counts and diversity were greater in long-lived donors than in aged donors. A strong correlation was seen between TCR beta diversity and naive T cell percentage.

This sample also belongs to another study, concerning T cells of mothers and their children.

The rearrangement joins TRBV11-2 to TRBJ2-3; D remains unclear. Sequencing was done on a sample of blood. The receptor comes from a girl aged 2 to 9 in good health. The CDR3 here is CASSLITQYF. In DNA, the CDR3 is TGTGCCAGCAGCCTTATAACGCAGTATTTT.